The rows below give T cell receptor beta chains drawn from one sample of a study of CXCR3-negative and CXCR3-positive naive CD8 T cells. One entry per CDR3 protein, without DNA, is what TCRdb gives after re-calling the 5' RACE reads. The table for this sample gives nearly 110,000 distinct CDR3 sequences. Material: naive CXCR3+ CD8+ T cells from blood. These receptors were obtained from a human donor in good health. Some clones in this sample may be carry-over from other donors' samples. The CDR3 runs from the conserved cysteine through the conserved F or W. The order of the fields is J gene, V gene, CDR3 protein.

TRBJ2-4 | TRBV4-3 | CASSQVRTGENIQYF
TRBJ2-3 | TRBV12-3/TRBV12-4 | CASSTGGPQDTQYF
TRBJ2-1 | TRBV12-3/TRBV12-4 | CASSLWGRAYNEQFF
TRBJ2-5 | TRBV2 | CASSERVVAGEETQYF
TRBJ1-1 | TRBV29-1 | CSVDAGNTEAFF
TRBJ2-7 | TRBV7-9 | CASNTGFNEQYF
TRBJ1-5 | TRBV6-5 | CASSYGQGRGQPQHF
TRBJ2-7 | TRBV29-1 | CSVNPTGLSNEQYF
TRBJ1-5 | TRBV7-8 | CASSLWTDSNQPQHF
TRBJ2-7 | TRBV28 | CASSLTGTEYEQYF
TRBJ2-3 | TRBV5-1 | CASRDDSGGTDTQYF
TRBJ2-1 | TRBV5-4 | CASSSAGTELYNEQFF
TRBJ2-1 | TRBV9 | CASSHPATHNEQFF
TRBJ1-1 | TRBV28 | CASSLTGPLNTEAFF
TRBJ2-7 | TRBV20-1 | CSADLEEGQHYEQYF
TRBJ1-2 | TRBV29-1 | CSVEETTRINYGYTF
TRBJ2-1 | TRBV5-1 | CASSLSGADEQFF
TRBJ2-1 | TRBV9 | CASSVSMSYNEQFF
TRBJ2-1 | TRBV28 | CASSLTAGGNEQFF
TRBJ2-7 | TRBV4-1 | CASSQLAGTSYEQYF
TRBJ2-7 | TRBV6-4 | CASSDSRASGSDYEQYF
TRBJ2-2 | TRBV12-3/TRBV12-4 | CASSFGLAGGTFTGELFF
TRBJ2-3 | TRBV7-3 | CASSFQSGGSTDTQYF
TRBJ1-2 | TRBV4-1 | CASSQEGTGLWGYTF
TRBJ2-1 | TRBV7-9 | CASSSGTGVRYEQFF
TRBJ2-6 | TRBV5-6 | CASSLISWYSGANVLTF
TRBJ2-1 | TRBV4-1 | CASSQEGLASSYNEQFF
TRBJ2-2 | TRBV11-2 | CASSLPGELFF
TRBJ1-5 | TRBV28 | CASSSPRWDRSNQPQHF
TRBJ1-2 | TRBV15 | CATSRDADGAGYGYTF
TRBJ2-3 | TRBV28 | CASSFYAGPHTQYF
TRBJ2-1 | TRBV7-9 | CASSEQLFDEQFF
TRBJ1-1 | TRBV3-1 | CASSQELGLGTEAFF
TRBJ2-7 | TRBV3-1 | CASSLIRVKGVEQYF
TRBJ1-2 | TRBV20-1 | CSASGFDGYTF